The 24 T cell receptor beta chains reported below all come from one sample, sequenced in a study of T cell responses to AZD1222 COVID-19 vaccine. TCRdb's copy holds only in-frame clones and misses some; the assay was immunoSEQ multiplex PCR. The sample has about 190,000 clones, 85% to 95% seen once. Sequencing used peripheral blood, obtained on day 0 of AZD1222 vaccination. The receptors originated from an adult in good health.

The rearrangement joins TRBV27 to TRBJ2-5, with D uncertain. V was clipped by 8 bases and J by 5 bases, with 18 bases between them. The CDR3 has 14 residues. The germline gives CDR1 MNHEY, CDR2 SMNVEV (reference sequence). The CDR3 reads CASSLDRFRETQYF. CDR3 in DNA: TGTGCCAGCTCCCTCGACCGCTTCCGGGAGACCCAGTACTTC.

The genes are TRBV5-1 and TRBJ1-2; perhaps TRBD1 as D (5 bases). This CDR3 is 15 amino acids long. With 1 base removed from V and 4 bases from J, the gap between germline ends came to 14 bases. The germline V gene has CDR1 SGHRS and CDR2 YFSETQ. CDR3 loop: CASSLTQSGGYGYTF. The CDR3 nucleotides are TGCGCCAGCAGCTTGACACAGTCGGGGGGCTATGGCTACACCTTC.

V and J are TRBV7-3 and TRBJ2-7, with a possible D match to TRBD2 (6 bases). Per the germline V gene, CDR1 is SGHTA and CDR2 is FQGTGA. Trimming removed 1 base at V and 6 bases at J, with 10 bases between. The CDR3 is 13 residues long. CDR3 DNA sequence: TGTGCCAGCAGCTTAAGGCAGGAGGGCGAGCAGTACTTC. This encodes CASSLRQEGEQYF.

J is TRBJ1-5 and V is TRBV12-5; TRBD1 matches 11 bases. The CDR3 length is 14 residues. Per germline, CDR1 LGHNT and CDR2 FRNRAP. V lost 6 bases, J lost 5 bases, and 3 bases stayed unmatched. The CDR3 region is CASGVGQGDQPQHF. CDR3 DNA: TGTGCTAGTGGGGTGGGACAGGGGGATCAGCCCCAGCATTTT.

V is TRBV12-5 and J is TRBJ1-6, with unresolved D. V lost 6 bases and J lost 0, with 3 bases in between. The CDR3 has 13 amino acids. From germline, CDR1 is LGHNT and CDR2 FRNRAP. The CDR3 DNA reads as TGTGCTAGTGGAAGCTCCTATAATTCACCCCTCCACTTT. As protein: CASGSSYNSPLHF. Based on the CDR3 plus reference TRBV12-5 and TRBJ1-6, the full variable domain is DARVTQTPRHKVTEMGQEVTMRCQPILGHNTVFWYRQTMMQGLELLAYFRNRAPLDDSGMPKDRFSAEMPDATLATLKIQPSEPRDSAVYFCASGSSYNSPLHFGNGTRLTVT.

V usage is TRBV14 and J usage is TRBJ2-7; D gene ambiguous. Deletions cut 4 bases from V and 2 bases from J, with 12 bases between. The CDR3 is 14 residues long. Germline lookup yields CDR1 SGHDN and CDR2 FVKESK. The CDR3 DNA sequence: TGTGCCAGCAGCCCGACATTATCGACCTACGAGCAGTACTTC. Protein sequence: CASSPTLSTYEQYF.

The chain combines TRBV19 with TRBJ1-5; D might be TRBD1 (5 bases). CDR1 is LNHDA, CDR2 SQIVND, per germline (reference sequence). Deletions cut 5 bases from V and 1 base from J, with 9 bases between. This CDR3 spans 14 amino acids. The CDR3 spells CASSLAGSNQPQHF. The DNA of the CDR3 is TGTGCCAGTAGTCTGGCAGGGAGCAATCAGCCCCAGCATTTT.

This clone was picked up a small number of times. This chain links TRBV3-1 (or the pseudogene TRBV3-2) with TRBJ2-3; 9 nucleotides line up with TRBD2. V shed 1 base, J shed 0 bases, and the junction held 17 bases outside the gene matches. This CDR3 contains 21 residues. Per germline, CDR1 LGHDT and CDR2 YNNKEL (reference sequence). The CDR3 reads CASSQVTGGLAGGPSTDTQYF. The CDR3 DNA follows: TGTGCCAGCAGCCAAGTTACGGGTGGACTGGCGGGGGGGCCTAGCACAGATACGCAGTATTTT.

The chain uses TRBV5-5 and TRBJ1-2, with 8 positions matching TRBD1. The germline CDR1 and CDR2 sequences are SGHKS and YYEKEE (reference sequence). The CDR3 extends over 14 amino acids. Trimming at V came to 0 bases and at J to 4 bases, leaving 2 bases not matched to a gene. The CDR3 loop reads CASSLEGQVYGYTF. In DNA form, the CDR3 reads TGTGCCAGCAGCTTGGAGGGACAGGTCTATGGCTACACCTTC.

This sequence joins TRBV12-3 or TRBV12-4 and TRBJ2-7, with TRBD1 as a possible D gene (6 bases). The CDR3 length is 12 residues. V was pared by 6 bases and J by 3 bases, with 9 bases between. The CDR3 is CASSRGGYEQYF. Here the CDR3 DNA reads TGTGCCAGCAGCCGAGGGGGCTACGAGCAGTACTTC.

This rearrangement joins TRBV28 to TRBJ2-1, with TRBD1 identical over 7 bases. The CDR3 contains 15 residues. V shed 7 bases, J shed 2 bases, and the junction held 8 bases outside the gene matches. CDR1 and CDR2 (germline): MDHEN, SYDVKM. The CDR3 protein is CASIETGAAYNEQFF. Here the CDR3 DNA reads TGTGCCAGCATCGAAACAGGGGCTGCCTACAATGAGCAGTTCTTC.

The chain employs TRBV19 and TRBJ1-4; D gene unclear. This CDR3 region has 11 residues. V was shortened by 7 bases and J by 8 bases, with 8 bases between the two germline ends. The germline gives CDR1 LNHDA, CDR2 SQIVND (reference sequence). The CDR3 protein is CASTLREKLFF. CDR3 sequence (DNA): TGTGCCAGTACCCTTCGCGAAAAACTGTTTTTT.

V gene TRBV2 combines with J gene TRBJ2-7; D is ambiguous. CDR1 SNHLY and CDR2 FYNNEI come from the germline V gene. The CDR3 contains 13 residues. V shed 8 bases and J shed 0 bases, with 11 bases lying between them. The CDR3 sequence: CASGWGNSYEQYF. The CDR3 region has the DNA TGTGCCAGCGGTTGGGGAAACTCCTACGAGCAGTACTTC.

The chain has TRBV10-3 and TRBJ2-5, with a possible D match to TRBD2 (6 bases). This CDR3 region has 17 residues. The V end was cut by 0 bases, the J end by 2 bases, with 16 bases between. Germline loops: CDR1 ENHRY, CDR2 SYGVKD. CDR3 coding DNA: TGTGCCATCAGTGAGTCGGGGCAGGGACTTTCGCAAGAGACCCAGTACTTC. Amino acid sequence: CAISESGQGLSQETQYF.

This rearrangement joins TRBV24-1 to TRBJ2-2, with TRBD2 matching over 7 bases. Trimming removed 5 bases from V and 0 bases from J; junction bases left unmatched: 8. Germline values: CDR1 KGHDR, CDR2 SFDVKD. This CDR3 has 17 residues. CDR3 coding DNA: TGTGCCACCAGTGGAGGAGGGCGGGGGTCGAACACCGGGGAGCTGTTTTTT. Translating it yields CATSGGGRGSNTGELFF.

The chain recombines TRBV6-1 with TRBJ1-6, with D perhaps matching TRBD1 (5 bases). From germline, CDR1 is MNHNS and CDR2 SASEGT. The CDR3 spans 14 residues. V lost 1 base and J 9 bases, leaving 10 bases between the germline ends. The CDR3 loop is CASSEEGRLSPLHF. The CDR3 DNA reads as TGTGCCAGCAGTGAAGAGGGGAGACTTTCACCCCTCCACTTT.

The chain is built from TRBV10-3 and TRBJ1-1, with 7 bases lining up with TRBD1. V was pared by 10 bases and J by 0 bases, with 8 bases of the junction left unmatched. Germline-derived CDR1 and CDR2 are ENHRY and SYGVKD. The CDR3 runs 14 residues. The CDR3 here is CATGAGTVNTEAFF. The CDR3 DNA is TGTGCCACTGGAGCCGGGACAGTGAACACTGAAGCTTTCTTT.

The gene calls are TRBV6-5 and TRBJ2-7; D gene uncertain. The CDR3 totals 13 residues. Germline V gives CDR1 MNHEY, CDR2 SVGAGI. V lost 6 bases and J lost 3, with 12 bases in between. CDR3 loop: CASSGLEFYEQYF. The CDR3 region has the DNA TGTGCCAGCAGCGGCCTAGAATTCTACGAGCAGTACTTC.

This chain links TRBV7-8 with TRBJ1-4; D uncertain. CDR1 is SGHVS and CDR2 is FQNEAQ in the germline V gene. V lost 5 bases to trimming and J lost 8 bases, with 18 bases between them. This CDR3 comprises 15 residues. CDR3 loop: CASSQTESWNEKLFF. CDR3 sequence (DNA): TGTGCCAGCAGCCAGACCGAGAGTTGGAACGAAAAACTGTTTTTT.

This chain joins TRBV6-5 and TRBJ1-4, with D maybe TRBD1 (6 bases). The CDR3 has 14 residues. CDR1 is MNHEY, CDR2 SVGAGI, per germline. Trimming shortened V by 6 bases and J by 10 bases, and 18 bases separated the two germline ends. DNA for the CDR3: TGTGCCAGCAGCCTAGGGGGGGTGCAGGGAAAACTGTTTTTT. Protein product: CASSLGGVQGKLFF.

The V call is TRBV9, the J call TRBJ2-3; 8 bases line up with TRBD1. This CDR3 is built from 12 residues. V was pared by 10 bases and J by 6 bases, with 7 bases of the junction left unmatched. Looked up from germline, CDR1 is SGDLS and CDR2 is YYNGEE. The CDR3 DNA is TGTGCCGGCGGACAGGGAAGGGATACGCAGTATTTT. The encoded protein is CAGGQGRDTQYF.

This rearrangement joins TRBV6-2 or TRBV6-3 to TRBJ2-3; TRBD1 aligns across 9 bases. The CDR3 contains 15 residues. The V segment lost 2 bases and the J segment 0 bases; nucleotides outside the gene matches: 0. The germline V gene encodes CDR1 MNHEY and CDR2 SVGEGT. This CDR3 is CASSYDRGSTDTQYF. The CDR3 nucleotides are TGTGCCAGCAGTTACGACAGGGGGAGCACAGATACGCAGTATTTT.

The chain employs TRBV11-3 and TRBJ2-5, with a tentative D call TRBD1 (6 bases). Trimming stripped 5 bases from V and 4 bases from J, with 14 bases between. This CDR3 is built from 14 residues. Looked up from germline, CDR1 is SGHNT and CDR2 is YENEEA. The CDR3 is CASSGGTRGETQYF. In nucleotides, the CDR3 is TGTGCCAGCAGCGGGGGCACCAGGGGAGAGACCCAGTACTTC. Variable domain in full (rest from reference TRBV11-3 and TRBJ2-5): EAGVVQSPRYKIIEKKQPVAFWCNPISGHNTLYWYLQNLGQGPELLIRYENEEAVDDSQLPKDRFSAERLKGVDSTLKIQPAELGDSAVYLCASSGGTRGETQYFGPGTRLLVL.

Written as DNA, the CDR3 is TGTGCCAGCTCACCCCGGACAGGGCGAAACTCTGGGGCCAACGTCCTGACTTTC. As protein: CASSPRTGRNSGANVLTF. This chain connects TRBV18 to TRBJ2-6; TRBD1 matches 8 bases. Trimming took 3 bases from V and 0 from J; bases not matched to a gene: 7. The CDR3 length is 18 residues. Germline lookup yields CDR1 KGHSH and CDR2 LQKENI.